The source of this TCR beta chain is a study of chemoradiotherapy in HPV16-positive cancers. Whole-study results and caveats: Candidate HPV-specific clones and E7-related TCR motifs grew in tumor during treatment.

The method was immunoSEQ multiplex PCR; TCRdb's version includes in-frame clones alone and lacks a portion of them. Of around 6,600 clones in the sample, more than 60% were seen once. This clone was observed a handful of times. As yet, its antigen is unknown. This TCR was sampled from a human donor with HPV-associated anogenital cancer. The material was obtained from a patient who underwent chemoradiotherapy.

CDR3 amino acids: CASSYDSGTNYGYTF. The CDR3 coding sequence is TGTGCCAGCAGTTACGACTCCGGAACTAACTATGGCTACACCTTC. The chain is built from TRBV6-5 and TRBJ1-2; D is unresolved. The CDR3 covers 15 residues. V dropped 2 bases and J dropped 0 bases, with 10 bases sitting between them. Germline-derived CDR1 and CDR2 are MNHEY and SVGAGI.